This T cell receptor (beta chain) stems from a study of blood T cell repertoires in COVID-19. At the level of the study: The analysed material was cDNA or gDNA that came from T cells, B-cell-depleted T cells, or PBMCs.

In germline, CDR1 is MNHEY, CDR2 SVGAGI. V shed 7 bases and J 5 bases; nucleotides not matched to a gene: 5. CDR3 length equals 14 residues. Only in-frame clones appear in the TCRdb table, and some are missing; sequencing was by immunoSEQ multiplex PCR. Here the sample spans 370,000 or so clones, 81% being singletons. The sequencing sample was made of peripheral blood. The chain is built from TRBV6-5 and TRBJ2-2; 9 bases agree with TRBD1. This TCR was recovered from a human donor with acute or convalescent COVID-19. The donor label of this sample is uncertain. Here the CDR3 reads CASIDRGRTGELFF. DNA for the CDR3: TGTGCCAGCATCGACAGGGGGAGAACCGGGGAGCTGTTTTTT.